This TCR beta chain came from a study of cytomegalovirus exposure and HLA in healthy donors. The PCR was carried out with 60 Vbeta primers and 13 Jbeta primers. Sequenced by immunoSEQ multiplex PCR; TCRdb stores in-frame clones only, minus some. The table lists approximately 160,000 clones, around 67% of them singletons. The TCR sequence derives from a woman younger than 30 in good health and CMV-seropositive. The material sequenced was PBMCs.

CDR3 in amino acids: CASSPNKLADQETQYF. CDR3 DNA: TGTGCCAGCTCCCCTAATAAACTAGCGGACCAAGAGACCCAGTACTTC. The chain recombines TRBV18 with TRBJ2-5, with 8 bases matching TRBD2. J was trimmed by 0 bases and V by 6 bases; bases with no gene match: 9. Germline CDR1 is KGHSH and CDR2 is LQKENI. The CDR3 contains 16 residues.